This TCR beta chain was sequenced during a study of cytomegalovirus exposure and HLA in healthy donors. About the research overall: Genotyping showed around 81% of roughly 390 donors falling in the Caucasian-associated ancestry cluster.

General study results and limits: In an earlier analysis, productive rearrangement rates for most beta V segments clustered near 87% or 30%. Donors belonging to an Asian-associated ancestry cluster reportedly showed fewer N-insertions in productive TCRs than the 666-donor mean, according to what a later analysis found.

This CDR3 is 14 amino acids long. The junction had 6 bases not matched to a gene; V was cut back by 8 bases and J by 1 base. Germline-derived CDR1 and CDR2 are MNHEY and SVGAGI. At sampling all donors were nominally healthy, likely with unrecorded immune exposures. This clone turned up a few times. Its antigen is as yet unknown. Primers: 60 Vbeta forward and 13 Jbeta reverse. The repertoire was sequenced with immunoSEQ multiplex PCR; TCRdb's copy has only in-frame clones and lacks some. The sample shows 130,000 or so clones, roughly three quarters of them seen only once. The clonotype originates from a woman aged 60 to 75 in good health and CMV-seronegative. Sequencing input: PBMCs. The chain combines TRBV6-5 with TRBJ1-1, with 8 bases identical to TRBD1. CDR3: CASVDRDRNTEAFF. The CDR3 DNA sequence: TGTGCCAGCGTGGACAGGGATAGGAACACTGAAGCTTTCTTT.